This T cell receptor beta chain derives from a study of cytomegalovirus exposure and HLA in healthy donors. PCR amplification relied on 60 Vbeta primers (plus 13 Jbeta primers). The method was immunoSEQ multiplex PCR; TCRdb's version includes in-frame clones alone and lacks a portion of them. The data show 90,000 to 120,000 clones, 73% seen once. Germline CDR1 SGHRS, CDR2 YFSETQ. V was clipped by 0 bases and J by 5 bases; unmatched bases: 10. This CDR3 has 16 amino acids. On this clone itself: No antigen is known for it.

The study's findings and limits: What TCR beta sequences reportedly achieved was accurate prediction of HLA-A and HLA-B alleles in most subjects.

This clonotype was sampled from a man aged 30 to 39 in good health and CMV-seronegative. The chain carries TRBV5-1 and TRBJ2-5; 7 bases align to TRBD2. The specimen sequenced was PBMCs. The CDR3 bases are TGCGCCAGCAGCTTGGCCTTGCGGGAGATGGGGGAGACCCAGTACTTC. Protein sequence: CASSLALREMGETQYF. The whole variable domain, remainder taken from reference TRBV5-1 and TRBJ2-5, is KAGVTQTPRYLIKTRGQQVTLSCSPISGHRSVSWYQQTPGQGLQFLFEYFSETQRNKGNFPGRFSGRQFSNSRSEMNVSTLELGDSALYLCASSLALREMGETQYFGPGTRLLVL.